What follows is one T cell receptor (beta chain) and its context. The antigen is undetermined. The time point here: week 11, during vaccination. What each vaccine dose contained was 300 ug of mutant IDH1 20-mer peptide, accompanied by topical imiquimod. The sample comes from a study of a mutant IDH1 vaccine in newly diagnosed glioma. Overall study: Once 4-6 weeks had passed after radiotherapy alone, vaccination started, or it started with temozolomide cycles. Findings of the study overall: Of the patients, roughly 95% had vaccine-induced immune responses.

Germline CDR1 reads MDHEN; CDR2 reads SYDVKM. The CDR3 extends over 15 amino acids. V shed 7 bases, J shed 3 bases, and the junction held 11 bases outside the gene matches. TCRdb's copy holds only in-frame clones and misses some; the assay was immunoSEQ multiplex PCR. The sample gives 45,000 to 65,000 clones, roughly 90% of which show up once; around 2.2% is in the top ten. The sequence came from a man in his forties or fifties with glioma. The specimen comprised PBMCs, sampled from a glioma patient whose treatment included an IDH1 peptide vaccine. V and J are TRBV28 and TRBJ2-7; 8 nucleotides agree with TRBD2. CDR3 sequence (DNA): TGTGCCAGCACGGGGCAGAGCGGGAGTTTCTACGAGCAGTACTTC. Its protein product is CASTGQSGSFYEQYF.